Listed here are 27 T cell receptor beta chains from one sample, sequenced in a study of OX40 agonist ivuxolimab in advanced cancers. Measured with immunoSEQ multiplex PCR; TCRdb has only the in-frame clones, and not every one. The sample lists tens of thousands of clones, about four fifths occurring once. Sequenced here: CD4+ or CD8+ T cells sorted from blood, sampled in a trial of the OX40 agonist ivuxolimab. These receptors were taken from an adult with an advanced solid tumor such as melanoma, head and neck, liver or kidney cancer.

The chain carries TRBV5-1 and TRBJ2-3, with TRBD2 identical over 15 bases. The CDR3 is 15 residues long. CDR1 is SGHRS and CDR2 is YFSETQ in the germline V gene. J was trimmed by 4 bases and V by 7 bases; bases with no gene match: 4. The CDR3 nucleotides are TGCGCCAGCCGTGGACTAGCGGGAGGGGCAGATACGCAGTATTTT. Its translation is CASRGLAGGADTQYF.

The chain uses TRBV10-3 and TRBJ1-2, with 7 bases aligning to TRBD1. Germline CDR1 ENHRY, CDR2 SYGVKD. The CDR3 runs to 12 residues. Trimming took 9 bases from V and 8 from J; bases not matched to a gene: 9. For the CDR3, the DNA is TGTGCCATTTGGACAGGCGGCGGGGGCTACACCTTC. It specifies CAIWTGGGGYTF.

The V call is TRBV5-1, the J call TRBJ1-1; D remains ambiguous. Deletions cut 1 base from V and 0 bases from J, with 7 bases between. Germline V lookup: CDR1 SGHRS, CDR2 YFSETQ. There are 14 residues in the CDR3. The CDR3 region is CASSLSGMNTEAFF. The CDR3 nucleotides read TGCGCCAGCAGCTTGTCCGGTATGAACACTGAAGCTTTCTTT.

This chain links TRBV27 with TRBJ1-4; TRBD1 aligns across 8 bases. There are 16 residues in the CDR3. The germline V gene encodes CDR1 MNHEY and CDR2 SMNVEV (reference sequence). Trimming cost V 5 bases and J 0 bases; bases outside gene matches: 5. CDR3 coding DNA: TGTGCCAGCAGTGACAGGGGATTCGCAACTAATGAAAAACTGTTTTTT. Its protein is CASSDRGFATNEKLFF.

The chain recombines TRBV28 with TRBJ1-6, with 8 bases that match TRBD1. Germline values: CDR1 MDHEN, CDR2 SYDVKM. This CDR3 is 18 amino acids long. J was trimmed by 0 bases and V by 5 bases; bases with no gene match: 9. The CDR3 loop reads CASSKIYRGSSYNSPLHF. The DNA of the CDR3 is TGTGCCAGCAGTAAAATCTACAGGGGGAGCTCCTATAATTCACCCCTCCACTTT.

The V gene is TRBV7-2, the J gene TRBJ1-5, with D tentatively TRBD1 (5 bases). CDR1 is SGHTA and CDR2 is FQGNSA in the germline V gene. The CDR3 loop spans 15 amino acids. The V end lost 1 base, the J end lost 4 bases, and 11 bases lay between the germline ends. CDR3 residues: CASSLVIDSNQPQHF. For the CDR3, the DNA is TGTGCCAGCAGCTTAGTAATAGACAGTAATCAGCCCCAGCATTTT.

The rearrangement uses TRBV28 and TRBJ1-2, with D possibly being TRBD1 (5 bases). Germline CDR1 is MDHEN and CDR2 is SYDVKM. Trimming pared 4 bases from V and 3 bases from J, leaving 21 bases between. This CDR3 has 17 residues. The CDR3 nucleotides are TGTGCCAGCAGTTCTCCGGGACGGCTTAACGCGGACTATGGCTACACCTTC. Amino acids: CASSSPGRLNADYGYTF.

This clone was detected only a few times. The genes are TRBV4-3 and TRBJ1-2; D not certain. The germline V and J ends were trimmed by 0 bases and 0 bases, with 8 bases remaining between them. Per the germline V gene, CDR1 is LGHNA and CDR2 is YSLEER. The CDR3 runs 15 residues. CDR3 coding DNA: TGCGCCAGCAGCCAAGATCAGCGGGCTAACTATGGCTACACCTTC. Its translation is CASSQDQRANYGYTF.

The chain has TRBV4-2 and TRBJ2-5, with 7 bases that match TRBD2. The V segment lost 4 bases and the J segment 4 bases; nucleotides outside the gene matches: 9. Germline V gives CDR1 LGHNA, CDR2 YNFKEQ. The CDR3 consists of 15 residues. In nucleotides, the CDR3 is TGTGCCAGCAGCCCTGGGGGGGGAGTGGGAGAGACCCAGTACTTC. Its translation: CASSPGGGVGETQYF.

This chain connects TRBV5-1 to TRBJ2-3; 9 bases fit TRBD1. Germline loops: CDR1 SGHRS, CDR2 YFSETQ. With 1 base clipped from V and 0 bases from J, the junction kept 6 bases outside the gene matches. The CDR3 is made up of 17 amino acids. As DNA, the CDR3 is TGCGCCAGCAGCTTGATACAGGGGGCATCTAGCACAGATACGCAGTATTTT. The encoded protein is CASSLIQGASSTDTQYF. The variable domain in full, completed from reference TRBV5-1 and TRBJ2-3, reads KAGVTQTPRYLIKTRGQQVTLSCSPISGHRSVSWYQQTPGQGLQFLFEYFSETQRNKGNFPGRFSGRQFSNSRSEMNVSTLELGDSALYLCASSLIQGASSTDTQYFGPGTRLTVL.

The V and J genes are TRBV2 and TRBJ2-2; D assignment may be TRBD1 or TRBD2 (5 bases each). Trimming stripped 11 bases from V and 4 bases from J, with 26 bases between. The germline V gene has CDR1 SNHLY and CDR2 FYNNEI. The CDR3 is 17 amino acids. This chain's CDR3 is CASYSSVGHRGTGELFF. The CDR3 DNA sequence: TGTGCCTCCTACTCCAGCGTTGGACACCGGGGCACCGGGGAGCTGTTTTTT.

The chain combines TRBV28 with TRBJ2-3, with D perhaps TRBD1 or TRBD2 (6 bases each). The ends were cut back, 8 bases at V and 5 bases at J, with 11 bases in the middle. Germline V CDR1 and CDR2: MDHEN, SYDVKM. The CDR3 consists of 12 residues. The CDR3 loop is CASGGPGDTQYF. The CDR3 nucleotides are TGTGCCAGCGGGGGGCCGGGAGATACGCAGTATTTT.

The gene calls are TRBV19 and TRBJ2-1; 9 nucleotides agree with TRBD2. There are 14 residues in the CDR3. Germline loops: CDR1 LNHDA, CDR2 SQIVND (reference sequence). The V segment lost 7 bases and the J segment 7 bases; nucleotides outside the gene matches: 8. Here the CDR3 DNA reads TGTGCCAGTATGCGCGGGGGGGCCGAGAATGAGCAGTTCTTC. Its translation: CASMRGGAENEQFF.

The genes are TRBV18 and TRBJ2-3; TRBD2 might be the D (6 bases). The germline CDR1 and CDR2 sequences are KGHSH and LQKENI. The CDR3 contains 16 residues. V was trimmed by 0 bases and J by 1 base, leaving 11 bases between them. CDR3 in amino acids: CASSPPSLAGTDTQYF. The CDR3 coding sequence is TGTGCCAGCTCACCACCGTCACTAGCAGGCACAGATACGCAGTATTTT.

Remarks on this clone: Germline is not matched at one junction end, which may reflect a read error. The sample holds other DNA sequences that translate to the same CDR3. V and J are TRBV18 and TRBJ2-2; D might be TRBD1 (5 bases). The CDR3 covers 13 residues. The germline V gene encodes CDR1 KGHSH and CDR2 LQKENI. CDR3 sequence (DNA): TGTGCCAGCTCACAGGGGAACACTGGGGAGCTGTTTTTT. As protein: CASSQGNTGELFF.

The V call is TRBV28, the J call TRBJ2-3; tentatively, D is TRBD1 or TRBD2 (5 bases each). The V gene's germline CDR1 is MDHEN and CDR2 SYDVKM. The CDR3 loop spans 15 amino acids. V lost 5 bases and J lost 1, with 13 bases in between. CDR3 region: CASSPVRGGTDTQYF. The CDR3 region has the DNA TGTGCCAGCAGTCCAGTGAGGGGAGGCACAGATACGCAGTATTTT.

The CDR3 DNA is TGCGCCAGCAGCCCGGCTGCGGGGGGTACGAACACCGGGGAGCTGTTTTTT. This translates into CASSPAAGGTNTGELFF. The chain combines TRBV5-1 with TRBJ2-2, with TRBD2 identical over 8 bases. The CDR3 is 17 amino acids. Germline V CDR1 and CDR2: SGHRS, YFSETQ. V was pared by 4 bases and J by 0 bases, with 8 bases of the junction left unmatched.

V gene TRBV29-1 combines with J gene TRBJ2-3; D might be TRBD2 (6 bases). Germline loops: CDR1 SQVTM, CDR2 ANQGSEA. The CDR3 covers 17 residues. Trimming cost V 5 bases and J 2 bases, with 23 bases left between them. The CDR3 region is CSVFGDGSTGSTDTQYF. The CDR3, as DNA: TGCAGCGTTTTCGGGGACGGGAGTACTGGTTCCACAGATACGCAGTATTTT.

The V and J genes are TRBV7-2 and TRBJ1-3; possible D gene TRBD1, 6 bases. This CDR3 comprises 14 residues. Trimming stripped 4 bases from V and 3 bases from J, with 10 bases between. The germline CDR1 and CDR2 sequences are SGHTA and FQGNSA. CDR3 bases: TGTGCCAGCAGCTCGGACAGCCATGGAAACACCATATATTTT. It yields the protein CASSSDSHGNTIYF.

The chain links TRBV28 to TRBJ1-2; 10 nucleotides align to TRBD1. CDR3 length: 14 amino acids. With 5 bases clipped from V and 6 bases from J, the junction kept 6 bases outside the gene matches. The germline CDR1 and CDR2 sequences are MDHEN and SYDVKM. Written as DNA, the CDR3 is TGTGCCAGCAGTCTTAGACAGGGGGCAAATGGCTACACCTTC. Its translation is CASSLRQGANGYTF.

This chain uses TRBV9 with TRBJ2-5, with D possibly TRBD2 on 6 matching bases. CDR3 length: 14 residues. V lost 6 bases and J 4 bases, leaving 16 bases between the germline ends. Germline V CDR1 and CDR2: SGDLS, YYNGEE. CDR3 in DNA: TGTGCCAGCACCAAGGAGGGGTTGGGAGAGACCCAGTACTTC. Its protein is CASTKEGLGETQYF.

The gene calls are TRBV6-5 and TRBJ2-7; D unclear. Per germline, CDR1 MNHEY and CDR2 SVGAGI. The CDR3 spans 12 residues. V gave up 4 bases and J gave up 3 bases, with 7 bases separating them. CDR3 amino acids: CASSSQSYEQYF. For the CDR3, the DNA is TGTGCCAGCAGTTCACAAAGCTACGAGCAGTACTTC.

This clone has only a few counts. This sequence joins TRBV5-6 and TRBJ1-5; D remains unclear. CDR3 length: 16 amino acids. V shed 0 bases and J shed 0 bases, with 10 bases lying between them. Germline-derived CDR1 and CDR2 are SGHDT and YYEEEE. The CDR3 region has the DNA TGTGCCAGCAGCTTGGGTTATGGTACTAGCAATCAGCCCCAGCATTTT. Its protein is CASSLGYGTSNQPQHF.

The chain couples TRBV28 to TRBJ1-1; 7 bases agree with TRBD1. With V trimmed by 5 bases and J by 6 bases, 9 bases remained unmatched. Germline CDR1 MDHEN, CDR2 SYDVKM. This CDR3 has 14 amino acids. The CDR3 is CASSPGGGFPEAFF. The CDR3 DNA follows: TGTGCCAGCAGTCCAGGGGGGGGGTTTCCTGAAGCTTTCTTT.

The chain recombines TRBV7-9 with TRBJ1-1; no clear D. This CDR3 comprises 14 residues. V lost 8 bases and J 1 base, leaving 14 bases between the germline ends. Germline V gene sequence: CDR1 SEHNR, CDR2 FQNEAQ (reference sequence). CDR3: CASSSNVRNTEAFF. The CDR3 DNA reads TGTGCCAGCTCCTCGAATGTCAGGAACACTGAAGCTTTCTTT.

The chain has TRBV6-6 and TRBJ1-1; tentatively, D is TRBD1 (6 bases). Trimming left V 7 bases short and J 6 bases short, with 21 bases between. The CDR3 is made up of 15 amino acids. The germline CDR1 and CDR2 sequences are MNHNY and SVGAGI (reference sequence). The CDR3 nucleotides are TGTGCCAGCAACCTCGACAGGTCGGTCGGGGCTGAAGCTTTCTTT. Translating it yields CASNLDRSVGAEAFF.

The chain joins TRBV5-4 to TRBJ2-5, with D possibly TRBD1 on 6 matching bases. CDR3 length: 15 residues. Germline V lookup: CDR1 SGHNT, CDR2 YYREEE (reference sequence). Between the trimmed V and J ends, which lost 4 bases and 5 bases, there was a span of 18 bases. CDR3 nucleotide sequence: TGTGCCAGCAGCAGCCGGGACAAAGCCTTTGAGACCCAGTACTTC. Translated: CASSSRDKAFETQYF. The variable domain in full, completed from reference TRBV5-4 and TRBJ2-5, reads ETGVTQSPTHLIKTRGQQVTLRCSSQSGHNTVSWYQQALGQGPQFIFQYYREEENGRGNFPPRFSGLQFPNYSSELNVNALELDDSALYLCASSSRDKAFETQYFGPGTRLLVL.